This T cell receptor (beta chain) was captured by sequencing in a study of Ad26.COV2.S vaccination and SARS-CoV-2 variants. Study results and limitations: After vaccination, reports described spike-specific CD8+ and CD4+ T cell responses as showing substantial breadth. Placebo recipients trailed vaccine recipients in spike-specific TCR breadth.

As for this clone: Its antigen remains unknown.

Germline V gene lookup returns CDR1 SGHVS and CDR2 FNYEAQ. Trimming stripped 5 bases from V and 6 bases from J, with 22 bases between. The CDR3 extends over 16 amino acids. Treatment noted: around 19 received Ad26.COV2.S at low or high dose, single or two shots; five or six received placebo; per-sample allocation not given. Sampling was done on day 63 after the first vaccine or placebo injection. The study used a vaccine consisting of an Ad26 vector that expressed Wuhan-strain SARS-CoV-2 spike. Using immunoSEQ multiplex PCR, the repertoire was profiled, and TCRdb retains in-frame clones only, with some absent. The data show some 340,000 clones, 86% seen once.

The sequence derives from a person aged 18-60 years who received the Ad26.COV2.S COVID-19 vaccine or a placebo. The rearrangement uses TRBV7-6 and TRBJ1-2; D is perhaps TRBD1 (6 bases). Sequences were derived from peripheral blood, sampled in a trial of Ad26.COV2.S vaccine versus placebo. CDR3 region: CASSLGSRQAPHGYTF. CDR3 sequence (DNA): TGTGCCAGCAGCCTTGGGAGTCGACAGGCCCCGCATGGCTACACCTTC.